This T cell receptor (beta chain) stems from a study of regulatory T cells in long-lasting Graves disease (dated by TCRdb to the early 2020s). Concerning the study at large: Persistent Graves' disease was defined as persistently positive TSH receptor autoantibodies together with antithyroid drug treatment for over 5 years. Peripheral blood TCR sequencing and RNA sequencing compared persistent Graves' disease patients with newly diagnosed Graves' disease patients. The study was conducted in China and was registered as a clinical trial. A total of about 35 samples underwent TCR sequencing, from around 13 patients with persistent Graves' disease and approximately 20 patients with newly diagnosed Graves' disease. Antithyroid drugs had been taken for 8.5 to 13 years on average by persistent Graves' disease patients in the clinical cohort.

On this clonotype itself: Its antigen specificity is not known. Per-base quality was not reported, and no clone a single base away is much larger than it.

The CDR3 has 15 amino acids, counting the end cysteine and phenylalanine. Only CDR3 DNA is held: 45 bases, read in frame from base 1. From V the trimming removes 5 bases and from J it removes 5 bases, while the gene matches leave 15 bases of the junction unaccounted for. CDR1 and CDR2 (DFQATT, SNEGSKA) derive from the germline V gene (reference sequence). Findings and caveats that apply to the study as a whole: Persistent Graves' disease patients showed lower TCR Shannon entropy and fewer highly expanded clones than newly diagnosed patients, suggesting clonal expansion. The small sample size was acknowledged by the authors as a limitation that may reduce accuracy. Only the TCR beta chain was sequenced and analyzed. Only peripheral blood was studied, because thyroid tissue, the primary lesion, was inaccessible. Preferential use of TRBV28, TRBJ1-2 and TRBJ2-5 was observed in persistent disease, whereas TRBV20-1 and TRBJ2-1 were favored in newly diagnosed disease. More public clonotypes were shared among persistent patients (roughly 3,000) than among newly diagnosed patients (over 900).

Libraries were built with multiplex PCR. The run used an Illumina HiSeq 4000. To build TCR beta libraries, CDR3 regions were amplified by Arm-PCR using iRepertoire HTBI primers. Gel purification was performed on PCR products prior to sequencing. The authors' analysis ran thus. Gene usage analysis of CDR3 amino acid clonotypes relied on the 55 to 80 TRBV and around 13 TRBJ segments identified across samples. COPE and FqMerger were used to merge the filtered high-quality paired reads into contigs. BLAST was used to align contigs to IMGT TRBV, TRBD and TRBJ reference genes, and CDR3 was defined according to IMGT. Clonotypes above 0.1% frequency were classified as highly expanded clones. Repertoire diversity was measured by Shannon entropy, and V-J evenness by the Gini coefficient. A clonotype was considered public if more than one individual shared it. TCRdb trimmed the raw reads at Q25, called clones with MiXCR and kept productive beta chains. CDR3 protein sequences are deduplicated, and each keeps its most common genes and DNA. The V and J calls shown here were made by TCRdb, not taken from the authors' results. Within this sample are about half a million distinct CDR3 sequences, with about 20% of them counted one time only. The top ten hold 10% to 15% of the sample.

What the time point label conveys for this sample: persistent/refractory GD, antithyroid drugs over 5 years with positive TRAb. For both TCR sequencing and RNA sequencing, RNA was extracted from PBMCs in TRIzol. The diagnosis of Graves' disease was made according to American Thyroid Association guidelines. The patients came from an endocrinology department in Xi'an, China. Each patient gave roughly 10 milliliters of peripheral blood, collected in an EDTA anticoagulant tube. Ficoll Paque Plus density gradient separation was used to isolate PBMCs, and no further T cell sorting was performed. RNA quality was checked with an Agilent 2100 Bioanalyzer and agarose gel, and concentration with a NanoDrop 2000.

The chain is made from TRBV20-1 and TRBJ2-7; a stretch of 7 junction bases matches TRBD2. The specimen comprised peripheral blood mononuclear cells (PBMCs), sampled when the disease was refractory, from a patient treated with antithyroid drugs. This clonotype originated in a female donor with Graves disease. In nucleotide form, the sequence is TGCAGTGCTCCGGGGTGGGACCGGGGAGGGAACGAGCAGTACTTC. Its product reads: CSAPGWDRGGNEQYF.